Sequencing of this T cell receptor (beta chain) was carried out in a study of T cell changes during pregnancy in multiple sclerosis. Method: immunoSEQ multiplex PCR; TCRdb's copy keeps in-frame clones and lacks some. The sample carries tens of thousands of clones, approximately 92% recorded once. Germline lookup yields CDR1 SGHNT and CDR2 YYREEE (reference sequence). This CDR3 region has 16 residues. V lost 5 bases, J lost 3 bases, and 20 bases lay in between. V gene TRBV5-4 combines with J gene TRBJ2-5; D may be TRBD2 (7 bases). The sequence derives from a female donor with multiple sclerosis, enrolled in a pregnancy study. The material was peripheral blood, obtained after pregnancy. CDR3 sequence: CASRPEVAGAKETQYF. Here the CDR3 DNA reads TGTGCCAGCAGACCGGAGGTCGCGGGGGCCAAAGAGACCCAGTACTTC.